This record concerns one TCR beta chain sequence. The antigen is undetermined. V trimming: 0 bases; J trimming: 7 bases; junction bases outside the gene matches: 12. Germline V gives CDR1 SGHDT, CDR2 YYEEEE. CDR3 size: 17 residues. This record comes from a study of OX40 agonist ivuxolimab in advanced cancers. Study-wide points: Also showing low normalized T-cell clonal expansion were some of the nonresponders.

Generated by immunoSEQ multiplex PCR, the TCRdb table keeps only in-frame clones and is missing some. The sample consists of over 60,000 clones, approximately 90% of them appearing once. This sample comprised CD4+ or CD8+ T cells sorted from blood, obtained in a trial of the OX40 agonist ivuxolimab. The source is an adult with an advanced solid tumor such as melanoma, head and neck, liver or kidney cancer. The J gene is TRBJ2-2, the V gene TRBV5-6; TRBD2 aligns across 7 bases. DNA for the CDR3: TGTGCCAGCAGCTTGGCCTCCGGACTAGGGTCGTACGGGGAGCTGTTTTTT. Translating it yields CASSLASGLGSYGELFF.